Detailed here is one TCR beta chain. The primer mix had 60 Vbeta and 13 Jbeta primers. Sequencing was performed with immunoSEQ multiplex PCR; in TCRdb, only in-frame clones are kept and a portion is missing. Found here are about 110,000 clones, 73% of them singletons; the top ten hold 7.8%. This sample is drawn from a study of cytomegalovirus exposure and HLA in healthy donors. On the study more broadly: Roughly 86 million unique TCRs from HLA-typed donors made up an early data release.

V was clipped by 0 bases and J by 7 bases; unmatched bases: 7. Per the germline V gene, CDR1 is SGHNT and CDR2 is YYREEE (reference sequence). This CDR3 region has 16 residues. Material for sequencing was PBMCs. V usage is TRBV5-4 and J usage is TRBJ1-4; 9 bases match TRBD1. This clonotype originated in a man under 40 in good health and CMV-seronegative. CDR3 in amino acids: CASSLGPPGQGEKLFF. The CDR3 DNA reads as TGTGCCAGCAGCTTGGGACCTCCGGGACAGGGTGAAAAACTGTTTTTT.